This entry concerns a single T cell receptor beta chain. It was at deep level that the assay was run. Sequencing on ten immunoSEQ deep assay plates was performed for unsorted PBMC DNA. Sequencing used immunoSEQ multiplex PCR; TCRdb keeps in-frame clones, though not all of them. This table has about 480,000 clones, 60% to 80% appearing once. This entry belongs to a study of shared clonotypes between healthy human individuals. Germline V CDR1 and CDR2: LNHDA, SQIVND (reference sequence). The CDR3 length is 16 residues. Deletions cut 6 bases from V and 7 bases from J, with 24 bases between. This chain connects TRBV19 to TRBJ1-1; D possibly corresponds to TRBD1 (6 bases). Sequencing was done on a sample of PBMCs. The sequence was obtained from a woman between 40 and 55 years old in good health. Some clones in this sample may be carry-over from other donors' samples. CDR3 nucleotide sequence: TGTGCCAGTAGGGGAAACAGGGCCGATACCTTGCATGAAGCTTTCTTT. This translates into CASRGNRADTLHEAFF.